This passage covers 20 T cell receptor beta chains from one sample sequenced in a study of blood T cell repertoires in COVID-19. Profiled with immunoSEQ multiplex PCR; TCRdb holds only in-frame clones, not every one. The sample contains approximately 150,000 clones, around 87% of which appear only once. The sample taken for sequencing was peripheral blood. Source of these receptors: a woman aged 55 to 70 with active COVID-19.

This chain connects TRBV28 to TRBJ1-5; TRBD1 is a possible D gene (6 bases). The V end was cut by 7 bases, the J end by 2 bases, with 12 bases between. This CDR3 is 14 amino acids long. Germline CDR1 and CDR2: MDHEN and SYDVKM. CDR3 nucleotide sequence: TGTGCCAGCACCCCAGGGGATGGCAATCAGCCCCAGCATTTT. Amino acid sequence: CASTPGDGNQPQHF.

This sequence joins TRBV29-1 and TRBJ1-1; D not resolved. This CDR3 contains 14 residues. Trimming took 1 base from V and 2 from J, leaving 11 bases between them. Looked up from germline, CDR1 is SQVTM and CDR2 is ANQGSEA. Written as DNA, the CDR3 is TGCAGCGTTGAAGTCCACGGGGTAAACACTGAAGCTTTCTTT. Protein: CSVEVHGVNTEAFF.

This chain links TRBV6-2 or TRBV6-3 with TRBJ2-3; 8 positions agree with TRBD2. The CDR3 loop spans 15 amino acids. CDR1 MNHEY and CDR2 SVGEGT come from the germline V gene. Losses at the gene ends were 1 base for V and 7 bases for J; bases not matched to a gene: 7. Here the CDR3 reads CASSYWAGGRNTQYF. The DNA of the CDR3 is TGTGCCAGCAGTTACTGGGCGGGAGGTAGAAATACGCAGTATTTT.

The rearrangement uses TRBV28 and TRBJ2-2, with 14 bases lining up with TRBD2. The germline V gene encodes CDR1 MDHEN and CDR2 SYDVKM. V lost 5 bases, J lost 1 base, and 9 bases stayed unmatched. The length of the CDR3 is 19 residues. DNA for the CDR3: TGTGCCAGCAGTCCCCTGACTAGCGGGAGGGCCCGGAACACCGGGGAGCTGTTTTTT. This codes for CASSPLTSGRARNTGELFF.

The V call is TRBV7-2, the J call TRBJ2-3; 7 bases fit TRBD1. Germline CDR1 and CDR2: SGHTA and FQGNSA. This CDR3 contains 16 residues. Germline trimming cut 4 bases from V and 4 bases from J; bases unmatched to any gene: 11. CDR3 DNA: TGTGCCAGCAGCTCGACAGGGCAACAATTGGCAGATACGCAGTATTTT. This sequence encodes CASSSTGQQLADTQYF.

The chain is built from TRBV12-3 or TRBV12-4 and TRBJ1-1, with unresolved D. The CDR3 is 13 amino acids. V dropped 2 bases and J dropped 2 bases, with 6 bases sitting between them. CDR3 amino acids: CASSLLTNTEAFF. The CDR3 DNA sequence: TGTGCCAGCAGTTTATTGACTAACACTGAAGCTTTCTTT.

This chain connects TRBV7-6 to TRBJ2-1; D perhaps matches TRBD2 (6 bases). The CDR3 runs 15 residues. The germline V gene encodes CDR1 SGHVS and CDR2 FNYEAQ. The V end was cut by 1 base, the J end by 8 bases, with 15 bases between. The CDR3 region has the DNA TGTGCCAGCAGCTTAGGACTAGGCTTGGGCGATGAGCAGTTCTTC. Translated, it gives CASSLGLGLGDEQFF. The variable domain in full, completed from reference TRBV7-6 and TRBJ2-1, reads GAGVSQSPRYKVTKRGQDVALRCDPISGHVSLYWYRQALGQGPEFLTYFNYEAQQDKSGLPNDRFSAERPEGSISTLTIQRTEQRDSAMYRCASSLGLGLGDEQFFGPGTRLTVL.

The V and J genes are TRBV19 and TRBJ2-1; TRBD2 agrees at 7 bases. The CDR3 is made up of 15 amino acids. Looked up from germline, CDR1 is LNHDA and CDR2 is SQIVND (reference sequence). J gave up 8 bases and V 6 bases, and 13 bases lay outside the gene matches. DNA of the CDR3: TGTGCCAGTAGACTCTCTAGCGGAAGATCATATGAGCAGTTCTTC. Amino acid sequence: CASRLSSGRSYEQFF. Combining the CDR3 with reference TRBV19 and TRBJ2-1 gives the whole variable domain DGGITQSPKYLFRKEGQNVTLSCEQNLNHDAMYWYRQDPGQGLRLIYYSQIVNDFQKGDIAEGYSVSREKKESFPLTVTSAQKNPTAFYLCASRLSSGRSYEQFFGPGTRLTVL.

This chain connects TRBV6-6 to TRBJ1-2; D is perhaps TRBD1 (6 bases). CDR3 length equals 15 residues. CDR1 is MNHNY and CDR2 is SVGAGI in the germline V gene (reference sequence). Trimming shortened V by 10 bases and J by 8 bases, and 26 bases separated the two germline ends. CDR3 coding DNA: TGTGCCATCTTCTCTCGGGGGGGCGAAACGAGGGGCTACACCTTC. Protein: CAIFSRGGETRGYTF.

The genes are TRBV11-3 and TRBJ2-5; 9 bases fit TRBD1. In germline, CDR1 is SGHNT, CDR2 YENEEA. CDR3 length: 14 residues. Trimming took 5 bases from V and 2 from J; bases not matched to a gene: 3. CDR3 sequence reads: CASSTGQGQETQYF. The CDR3, as DNA: TGTGCCAGCAGCACTGGACAGGGGCAAGAGACCCAGTACTTC.

In the case of this clone: At one end, the junction sequence differs from germline, possibly due to a read error. The chain links TRBV7-7 to TRBJ2-1; possibly TRBD1 for D (5 bases). This CDR3 spans 15 amino acids. Per germline, CDR1 SSHAT and CDR2 FNYEAQ (reference sequence). The CDR3 region has the DNA TGTGCTAGCAGCTTAGATTGGGGCAAGACCAATGAGCAGTTCTTC. Translated, it gives CASSLDWGKTNEQFF.

The chain recombines TRBV6-1 with TRBJ2-3; D remains ambiguous. Germline V gives CDR1 MNHNS, CDR2 SASEGT. The CDR3 runs to 15 residues. Between the trimmed V and J ends, which lost 3 bases and 1 base, there was a span of 11 bases. This CDR3 reads CASSDLGVRTDTQYF. CDR3 coding DNA: TGTGCCAGCAGTGACCTGGGCGTGCGCACAGATACGCAGTATTTT.

The chain employs TRBV6-6 and TRBJ1-5; D is unclear. The germline CDR1 and CDR2 sequences are MNHNY and SVGAGI (reference sequence). The CDR3 length is 14 residues. The V end was cut by 5 bases, the J end by 1 base, with 9 bases between. CDR3 loop: CASSKDSSNQPQHF. The CDR3, as DNA: TGTGCCAGCAGTAAGGACTCAAGCAATCAGCCCCAGCATTTT.

V is TRBV7-6 and J is TRBJ2-4; D gene ambiguous. Germline V lookup: CDR1 SGHVS, CDR2 FNYEAQ. V dropped 5 bases and J dropped 8 bases, with 10 bases sitting between them. The CDR3 covers 12 residues. CDR3 DNA sequence: TGTGCCAGCAGCGCGTACAGAGACATTCAGTACTTC. It encodes CASSAYRDIQYF.

The rearrangement joins TRBV7-8 to TRBJ2-7; D uncertain. Germline loops: CDR1 SGHVS, CDR2 FQNEAQ. Trimming removed 7 bases at V and 3 bases at J, with 16 bases between. This CDR3 has 14 residues. The CDR3 sequence is CASKQEPIVYEQYF. The CDR3 DNA sequence: TGTGCCAGCAAGCAGGAACCCATTGTCTACGAGCAGTACTTC. The complete variable domain, with remaining parts taken from reference TRBV7-8 and TRBJ2-7, reads GAGVSQSPRYKVAKRGQDVALRCDPISGHVSLFWYQQALGQGPEFLTYFQNEAQLDKSGLPSDRFFAERPEGSVSTLKIQRTQQEDSAVYLCASKQEPIVYEQYFGPGTRLTVT.

The chain recombines TRBV7-8 with TRBJ2-7; weak D call: TRBD2 (6 bases). Germline loops: CDR1 SGHVS, CDR2 FQNEAQ. CDR3 size: 15 residues. Trimming stripped 1 base from V and 3 bases from J, with 13 bases between. The CDR3 sequence is CASSLGGGTYYEQYF. In nucleotides, the CDR3 is TGTGCCAGCAGCTTAGGGGGCGGGACTTACTACGAGCAGTACTTC. Full variable domain (outside the CDR3, taken from reference TRBV7-8 and TRBJ2-7): GAGVSQSPRYKVAKRGQDVALRCDPISGHVSLFWYQQALGQGPEFLTYFQNEAQLDKSGLPSDRFFAERPEGSVSTLKIQRTQQEDSAVYLCASSLGGGTYYEQYFGPGTRLTVT.

The V and J genes are TRBV28 and TRBJ2-4; tentatively, D is TRBD2 (5 bases). Germline loops: CDR1 MDHEN, CDR2 SYDVKM. This CDR3 has 15 amino acids. V was trimmed by 6 bases and J by 0 bases, leaving 12 bases between them. CDR3 loop: CASSLRDLAKNIQYF. As DNA, the CDR3 is TGTGCCAGCAGCCTCCGGGATCTAGCCAAAAACATTCAGTACTTC.

The chain has TRBV5-1 and TRBJ2-1; 9 nucleotides agree with TRBD1. This CDR3 has 16 residues. Germline V CDR1 and CDR2: SGHRS, YFSETQ. With 3 bases clipped from V and 5 bases from J, the junction kept 9 bases outside the gene matches. The CDR3 here is CASSYKTGQGNNEQFF. In DNA form, the CDR3 reads TGCGCCAGCAGCTACAAAACCGGACAGGGGAACAATGAGCAGTTCTTC.

The chain recombines TRBV28 with TRBJ1-5; D is perhaps TRBD1 (5 bases). The CDR3 contains 16 residues. Germline CDR1 reads MDHEN; CDR2 reads SYDVKM. Trimming took off 0 bases at V and 3 bases at J, with 12 bases between the two ends. The CDR3 here is CASSLWGLGANQPQHF. CDR3 in DNA: TGTGCCAGCAGTTTATGGGGGCTAGGGGCCAATCAGCCCCAGCATTTT.

This clone was recorded once. The chain carries TRBV3-1 (or the pseudogene TRBV3-2) and TRBJ1-5; 9 nucleotides line up with TRBD1. The CDR3 length is 18 residues. Germline loops: CDR1 LGHDT, CDR2 YNNKEL (reference sequence). Losses at the gene ends were 0 bases for V and 1 base for J; bases not matched to a gene: 7. The CDR3 protein is CASSQDRTGGTSNQPQHF. The CDR3 coding sequence is TGTGCCAGCAGCCAAGATCGTACAGGGGGCACGAGCAATCAGCCCCAGCATTTT.